A single sample is the source of the 24 T cell receptor beta chains below, sequenced in a study of T-cell memory formation after mild COVID-19. TCRdb recomputed calls from the 5' RACE reads with MiXCR, one row per CDR3 protein. This sample carries roughly 450,000 distinct CDR3 sequences, around a sixth of them seen once, and the ten largest clones take approximately 13%. What was sequenced was PBMCs or a T cell subset sorted from them (not recorded which). These receptors were obtained from an adult woman who had mild COVID-19 (a few samples of this study predate the infection). Cell type and time point are not known.

A few counts support this clonotype. This chain links TRBV7-2 with TRBJ2-1, with a tentative D call TRBD1 (6 bases). The CDR3 length is 13 residues. The germline V gene has CDR1 SGHTA and CDR2 FQGNSA. V was trimmed by 3 bases and J by 7 bases, leaving 10 bases between them. In DNA form, the CDR3 reads TGTGCCAGCAGCTTTGACAGGAGTAATGAGCAGTTCTTC. Protein product: CASSFDRSNEQFF.

This clonotype was recorded a few times. The CDR3 DNA follows: TGCGCCAGCAGCTGGGAAGCCTTCACAGATACGCAGTATTTT. Its translation: CASSWEAFTDTQYF. V gene TRBV5-1 combines with J gene TRBJ2-3; no firm D call. CDR3 length: 14 residues. Germline assignment: CDR1 SGHRS and CDR2 YFSETQ. Between the trimmed V and J ends, which lost 3 bases and 2 bases, there was a span of 10 bases.

The gene calls are TRBV28 and TRBJ2-1; TRBD2 might be the D (7 bases). Germline CDR1 is MDHEN and CDR2 is SYDVKM. Trimming removed 4 bases at V and 5 bases at J, with 18 bases between. The CDR3 consists of 16 residues. The CDR3 bases are TGTGCCAGCAGTTCCACCCGGGGGGCTGGGGACAATGAGCAGTTCTTC. It encodes CASSSTRGAGDNEQFF.

The table lists this clonotype with many counts. V gene TRBV11-2 combines with J gene TRBJ1-6; 7 positions match TRBD1. Germline-derived CDR1 and CDR2 are SGHAT and FQNNGV. The ends lost 1 base at V and 7 bases at J; junction bases unmatched: 4. The length of the CDR3 is 15 residues. CDR3 DNA sequence: TGTGCCAGCAGCTTAGGGGCAGGGGGGAATTCACCCCTCCACTTT. It specifies CASSLGAGGNSPLHF.

This clonotype was found a few times. This sequence joins TRBV7-9 and TRBJ2-7; D call uncertain. Germline V gives CDR1 SEHNR, CDR2 FQNEAQ (reference sequence). The CDR3 is 14 residues long. V dropped 0 bases and J dropped 2 bases, with 8 bases sitting between them. The CDR3 protein is CASSLAGITYEQYF. In DNA form, the CDR3 reads TGTGCCAGCAGCTTAGCGGGCATAACCTACGAGCAGTACTTC.

Only a few counts were recorded for this clonotype. The chain couples TRBV5-1 to TRBJ2-1; D gene unclear. V lost 0 bases, J lost 5 bases, and 12 bases lay in between. The CDR3 has 15 residues. Per the germline V gene, CDR1 is SGHRS and CDR2 is YFSETQ. CDR3 residues: CASSLVSPVDNEQFF. In DNA, the CDR3 is TGCGCCAGCAGCTTGGTGAGCCCCGTCGACAATGAGCAGTTCTTC.

The rearrangement uses TRBV9 and TRBJ2-1, with D possibly being TRBD1 or TRBD2 (5 bases each). This CDR3 is built from 15 residues. The ends were cut back, 0 bases at V and 7 bases at J, with 14 bases in the middle. CDR1 and CDR2 (germline): SGDLS, YYNGEE. The CDR3 coding sequence is TGTGCCAGCAGCGTAGGGACTTCCAGGGTTAATGAGCAGTTCTTC. It codes for CASSVGTSRVNEQFF.

This clonotype was counted only a few times. CDR3 loop: CASRWTGSNEKLFF. The CDR3 nucleotides read TGTGCCAGCCGATGGACGGGCAGCAATGAAAAACTGTTTTTT. This chain joins TRBV2 and TRBJ1-4, with D unclear. V lost 8 bases and J lost 5, with 15 bases in between. From germline, CDR1 is SNHLY and CDR2 FYNNEI. CDR3 size: 14 residues.

V is TRBV29-1 and J is TRBJ1-1; no firm D call. Germline CDR1 SQVTM, CDR2 ANQGSEA. This CDR3 is built from 14 residues. V lost 1 base, J lost 1 base, and 10 bases lay in between. CDR3 region: CSVEVRHANTEAFF. CDR3 nucleotide sequence: TGCAGCGTTGAAGTTCGGCACGCGAACACTGAAGCTTTCTTT.

The chain recombines TRBV12-3 or TRBV12-4 with TRBJ1-2; 7 nucleotides align to TRBD1. V was pared by 1 base and J by 6 bases, with 5 bases of the junction left unmatched. CDR3 size: 14 residues. The CDR3, as DNA: TGTGCCAGCAGTTTAGAGAGGGGGCTGGATGGCTACACCTTC. Its translation: CASSLERGLDGYTF.

This rearrangement joins TRBV9 to TRBJ2-5, with 7 positions matching TRBD1. Germline V CDR1 and CDR2: SGDLS, YYNGEE. The CDR3 is 13 residues long. V shed 7 bases and J 3 bases; nucleotides not matched to a gene: 6. The CDR3 DNA reads as TGTGCCAGCGGTATCGACAGGGAAGAGACCCAGTACTTC. It encodes CASGIDREETQYF.

There are many counts of this clonotype. V gene TRBV7-3 combines with J gene TRBJ2-1, with 9 bases fitting TRBD2. CDR1 is SGHTA and CDR2 is FQGTGA in the germline V gene. The CDR3 spans 18 residues. With 3 bases clipped from V and 0 bases from J, the junction kept 9 bases outside the gene matches. CDR3 in amino acids: CASSFLSSGGGSYNEQFF. CDR3 bases: TGTGCCAGCAGCTTTTTGAGTAGCGGGGGAGGCTCCTACAATGAGCAGTTCTTC. Using reference TRBV7-3 and TRBJ2-1 for the parts outside the CDR3, the full variable domain is GAGVSQTPSNKVTEKGKYVELRCDPISGHTALYWYRQSLGQGPEFLIYFQGTGAADDSGLPNDRFFAVRPEGSVSTLKIQRTERGDSAVYLCASSFLSSGGGSYNEQFFGPGTRLTVL.

This chain joins TRBV6-5 and TRBJ1-2; the D gene is possibly TRBD1 (6 bases). V lost 0 bases to trimming and J lost 8 bases, with 16 bases between them. The CDR3 spans 15 residues. Germline CDR1 is MNHEY and CDR2 is SVGAGI. The CDR3 nucleotides are TGTGCCAGCAGTTACTCGCCGGGGGCCGGACGAGGCTACACCTTC. Protein: CASSYSPGAGRGYTF.

This chain links TRBV5-1 with TRBJ1-1; possibly TRBD1 for D (5 bases). CDR3 length: 16 amino acids. The ends were cut back, 0 bases at V and 0 bases at J, with 12 bases in the middle. Germline CDR1 is SGHRS and CDR2 is YFSETQ. The CDR3 DNA follows: TGCGCCAGCAGCTTGGCCGGGGGGATCTTGAACACTGAAGCTTTCTTT. Amino acids: CASSLAGGILNTEAFF.

This clonotype was recorded a few times. The chain employs TRBV20-1 and TRBJ2-7; D unclear. The V end lost 1 base, the J end lost 3 bases, and 10 bases lay between the germline ends. The CDR3 totals 13 residues. Germline V gives CDR1 DFQATT, CDR2 SNEGSKA (reference sequence). The CDR3 protein is CSARVMGNYEQYF. The CDR3, as DNA: TGCAGTGCTAGAGTGATGGGAAACTACGAGCAGTACTTC.

This clonotype was detected once. The CDR3 DNA follows: TGTGCCAGTGGGACAGGGCTCGAGCAGTACTTC. Translating gives CASGTGLEQYF. This chain links TRBV6-2 or TRBV6-3 with TRBJ2-7; TRBD1 aligns across 9 bases. This CDR3 comprises 11 residues. The ends lost 9 bases at V and 6 bases at J; junction bases unmatched: 3. In germline, CDR1 is MNHEY, CDR2 SVGEGT.

This clonotype was recorded once. The genes are TRBV11-2 and TRBJ2-6, with a tentative D call TRBD2 (6 bases). V was shortened by 3 bases and J by 4 bases, with 10 bases between the two germline ends. The CDR3 totals 15 residues. From germline, CDR1 is SGHAT and CDR2 FQNNGV. As DNA, the CDR3 is TGTGCCAGCAGCTTCGGGGGAATGGGGGCCAACGTCCTGACTTTC. This gives the protein CASSFGGMGANVLTF.

In its sample, this clonotype was seen a few times. This chain's CDR3 is CASSLGSSSGYTF. The CDR3 DNA follows: TGTGCCAGCAGTTTAGGATCGTCCTCAGGCTACACCTTC. V and J are TRBV12-3 or TRBV12-4 and TRBJ1-2; D not certain. The CDR3 has 13 residues. Trimming removed 1 base at V and 8 bases at J, with 11 bases between.

The chain joins TRBV6-5 to TRBJ1-5, with 7 bases lining up with TRBD1. The CDR3 runs 18 residues. CDR1 and CDR2 (germline): MNHEY, SVGAGI. J was trimmed by 6 bases and V by 5 bases; bases with no gene match: 19. Here the CDR3 reads CASSRAGRGGAAGQPQHF. The CDR3 DNA reads as TGTGCCAGCAGTCGCGCAGGGAGAGGGGGCGCCGCGGGTCAGCCCCAGCATTTT.

This clonotype turned up a few times. The rearrangement joins TRBV11-2 to TRBJ2-1; TRBD2 aligns across 7 bases. In germline, CDR1 is SGHAT, CDR2 FQNNGV. The CDR3 length is 15 residues. J gave up 4 bases and V 5 bases, and 8 bases lay outside the gene matches. The CDR3 sequence: CASSPATSAYNEQFF. CDR3 sequence (DNA): TGTGCCAGCAGCCCCGCCACTAGCGCATACAATGAGCAGTTCTTC.

V gene TRBV7-6 combines with J gene TRBJ2-3; weak D call: TRBD2 (6 bases). This CDR3 spans 16 amino acids. V was shortened by 2 bases and J by 2 bases, with 14 bases between the two germline ends. CDR1 and CDR2 (germline): SGHVS, FNYEAQ. As DNA, the CDR3 is TGTGCCAGCAGCTTAAGGGACTCGGGATACACAGATACGCAGTATTTT. It translates to CASSLRDSGYTDTQYF.

The gene calls are TRBV6-1 and TRBJ2-1; TRBD2 agrees at 7 bases. CDR1 MNHNS and CDR2 SASEGT come from the germline V gene. J was trimmed by 2 bases and V by 1 base; bases with no gene match: 2. The CDR3 runs 15 residues. The CDR3: CASSEGRGAYNEQFF. The CDR3 coding sequence is TGTGCCAGCAGTGAAGGCCGGGGGGCCTACAATGAGCAGTTCTTC.

V and J are TRBV4-1 and TRBJ1-5, with no clear D. The CDR3 length is 17 residues. Trimming pared 1 base from V and 6 bases from J, leaving 19 bases between. Germline CDR1 reads MGHRA; CDR2 reads YSYEKL. Here the CDR3 DNA reads TGCGCCAGCAGCCAAGGTTATTCCGCGGGAGGGATTCAGCCCCAGCATTTT. It is translated as CASSQGYSAGGIQPQHF.

This chain uses TRBV5-1 with TRBJ1-5, with 10 nucleotides matching TRBD1. J lost 3 bases, V lost 2 bases, and 2 bases had no gene match. Looked up from germline, CDR1 is SGHRS and CDR2 is YFSETQ. CDR3 length: 15 residues. CDR3 coding DNA: TGCGCCAGCAGCTTCGGGACAGGGGTCAATCAGCCCCAGCATTTT. Residues: CASSFGTGVNQPQHF.